This TCR beta chain stems from a study of early T cells in non-severe SARS-CoV-2 infection. Study at large: Sequencing used unsorted whole-blood bulk RNA, so chains lack pairing.

Ten or more counts support this clonotype. The CDR3 is made up of 17 amino acids. Germline V gene sequence: CDR1 SEHNR, CDR2 FQNEAQ (reference sequence). V trimming: 3 bases; J trimming: 5 bases; junction bases outside the gene matches: 12. Individual cDNA molecules received unique molecular identifiers. A single record per CDR3 protein comes from TCRdb applying MiXCR to the 5' RACE reads. Of fewer than 25,000 distinct CDR3 sequences listed, 5.7% were seen once; the top ten hold about 15%. This material consisted of whole blood, taken at baseline. The chain carries TRBV7-9 and TRBJ1-5; TRBD1 matches at 8 bases. The clonotype comes from an adult who was a healthcare worker with PCR-confirmed SARS-CoV-2 infection or an uninfected control (not recorded which). CDR3 loop: CASSFATDRDSHQPQHF. CDR3 nucleotide sequence: TGTGCCAGCAGCTTTGCAACGGACAGGGATTCGCATCAGCCCCAGCATTTT.